This entry features one T cell receptor beta chain sequence. The antigen is undetermined. With V trimmed by 5 bases and J by 6 bases, 7 bases remained unmatched. Germline-derived CDR1 and CDR2 are SGHTA and FQGTGA. The length of the CDR3 is 14 residues. The record originates from a study of T-cell reconstitution after alpha-beta-depleted transplantation in children. The TCRbeta library incorporated unique molecular identifiers. TCRdb redid the calling of the PCR reads with MiXCR, one entry per CDR3 protein. Here the sample spans 350,000 to 500,000 distinct CDR3 sequences, around two fifths being singletons. Study conclusions and caveats: High day-60 TCRbeta diversity in some patients came from surviving recipient T cells and thymic progenitors. Roughly two months post-transplant, alpha-beta T cells reportedly originated from several hundred graft clones that had expanded. Newly made T cells mostly supplied T-cell counts and diversity one year after transplant.

Specimen: PBMCs, collected before TCRalphabeta/CD19-depleted stem cell transplant. This receptor was taken from a girl aged 2 to 10 with aplastic anemia, due to receive a stem cell transplant. This chain connects TRBV7-3 to TRBJ2-7; 10 bases match TRBD1. The CDR3 DNA is TGTGCCAGCAGCACCGGGACAGGGGTAGGCGAGCAGTACTTC. Amino acids: CASSTGTGVGEQYF.